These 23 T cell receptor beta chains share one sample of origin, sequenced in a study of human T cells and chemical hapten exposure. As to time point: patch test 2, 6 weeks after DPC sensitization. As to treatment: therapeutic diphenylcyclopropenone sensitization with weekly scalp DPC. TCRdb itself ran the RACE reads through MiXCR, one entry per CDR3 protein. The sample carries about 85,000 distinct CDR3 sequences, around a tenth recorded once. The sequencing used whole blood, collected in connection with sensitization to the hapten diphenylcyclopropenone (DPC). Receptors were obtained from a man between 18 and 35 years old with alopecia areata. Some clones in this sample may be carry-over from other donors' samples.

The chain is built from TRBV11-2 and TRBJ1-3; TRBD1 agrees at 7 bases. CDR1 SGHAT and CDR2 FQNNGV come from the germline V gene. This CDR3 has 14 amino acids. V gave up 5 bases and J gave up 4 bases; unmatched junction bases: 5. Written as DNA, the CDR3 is TGTGCCAGCAGCCTCCAGGGGGGCGGAAACACCATATATTTT. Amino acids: CASSLQGGGNTIYF.

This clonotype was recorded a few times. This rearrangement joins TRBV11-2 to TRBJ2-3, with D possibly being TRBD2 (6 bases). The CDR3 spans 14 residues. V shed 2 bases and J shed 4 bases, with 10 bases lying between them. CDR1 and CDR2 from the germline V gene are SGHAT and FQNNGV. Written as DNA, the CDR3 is TGTGCCAGCAGCTTATACGGAGGGGCAGATACGCAGTATTTT. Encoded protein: CASSLYGGADTQYF.

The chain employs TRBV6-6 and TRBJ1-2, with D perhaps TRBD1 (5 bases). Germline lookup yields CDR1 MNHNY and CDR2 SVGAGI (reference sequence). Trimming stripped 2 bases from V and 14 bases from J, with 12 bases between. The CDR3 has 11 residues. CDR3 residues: CASSYGARKTF. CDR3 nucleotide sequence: TGTGCCAGCAGTTACGGGGCCAGGAAGACCTTC.

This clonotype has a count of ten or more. The DNA of the CDR3 is TGTGCCAGCAGTTTTACGGGGATTTACAATGAGCAGTTCTTC. Its translation is CASSFTGIYNEQFF. The rearrangement uses TRBV28 and TRBJ2-1; possible D gene TRBD2, 5 bases. This CDR3 is built from 14 residues. Trimming left V 3 bases short and J 4 bases short, with 10 bases between. Per the germline V gene, CDR1 is MDHEN and CDR2 is SYDVKM.

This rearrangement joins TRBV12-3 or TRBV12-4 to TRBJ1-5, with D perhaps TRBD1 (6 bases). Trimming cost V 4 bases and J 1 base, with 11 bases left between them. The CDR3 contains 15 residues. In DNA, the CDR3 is TGTGCCAGCAGTTCTACAGGGCTAAGCAATCAGCCCCAGCATTTT. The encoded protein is CASSSTGLSNQPQHF.

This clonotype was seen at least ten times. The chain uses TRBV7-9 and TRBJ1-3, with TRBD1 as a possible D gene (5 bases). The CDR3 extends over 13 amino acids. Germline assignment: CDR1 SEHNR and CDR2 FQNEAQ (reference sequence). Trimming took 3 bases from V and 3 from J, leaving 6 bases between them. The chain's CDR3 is CASSLGLGNTIYF. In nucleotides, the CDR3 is TGTGCCAGCAGCTTGGGGCTTGGAAACACCATATATTTT.

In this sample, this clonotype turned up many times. CDR3 loop: CATGQGKNTEAFF. The CDR3 DNA is TGTGCCACTGGACAGGGGAAGAACACTGAAGCTTTCTTT. This sequence joins TRBV6-5 and TRBJ1-1; TRBD1 matches 9 bases. Germline V gives CDR1 MNHEY, CDR2 SVGAGI. Trimming took 10 bases from V and 1 from J; bases not matched to a gene: 4. The length of the CDR3 is 13 residues.

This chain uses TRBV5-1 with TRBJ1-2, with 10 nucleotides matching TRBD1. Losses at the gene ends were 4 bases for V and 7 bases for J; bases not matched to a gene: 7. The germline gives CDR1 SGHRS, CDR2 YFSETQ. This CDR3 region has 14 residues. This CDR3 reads CASSPGQGDGGYTF. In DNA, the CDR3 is TGCGCCAGCAGCCCCGGACAGGGGGATGGTGGCTACACCTTC.

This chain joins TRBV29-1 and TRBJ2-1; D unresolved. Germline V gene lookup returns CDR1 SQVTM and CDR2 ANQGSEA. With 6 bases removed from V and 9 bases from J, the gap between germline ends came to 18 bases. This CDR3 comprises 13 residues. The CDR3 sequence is CSVPSHLLTEQFF. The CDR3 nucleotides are TGCAGCGTACCTTCGCATCTTCTAACTGAGCAGTTCTTC.

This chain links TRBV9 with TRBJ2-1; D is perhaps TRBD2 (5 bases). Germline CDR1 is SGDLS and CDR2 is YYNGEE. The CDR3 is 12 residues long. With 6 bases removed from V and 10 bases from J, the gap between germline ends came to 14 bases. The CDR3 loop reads CASNGRAPEQFF. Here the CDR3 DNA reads TGTGCCAGCAACGGGCGGGCCCCCGAGCAGTTCTTC.

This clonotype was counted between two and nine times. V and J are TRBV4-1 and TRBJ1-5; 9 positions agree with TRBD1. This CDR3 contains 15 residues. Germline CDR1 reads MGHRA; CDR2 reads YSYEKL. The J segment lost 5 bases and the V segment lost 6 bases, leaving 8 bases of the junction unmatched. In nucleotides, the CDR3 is TGCGCCAGCAGGTCAACCCGGGACAGGGATCAGCCCCAGCATTTT. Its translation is CASRSTRDRDQPQHF.

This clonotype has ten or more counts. The CDR3 protein is CASSPGPAGELFF. The CDR3 DNA reads TGTGCCAGCAGCCCCGGGCCGGCCGGGGAGCTGTTTTTT. The rearrangement links TRBV7-9 to TRBJ2-2; D unclear. CDR3 length: 13 residues. The germline V gene has CDR1 SEHNR and CDR2 FQNEAQ (reference sequence). The V end was cut by 5 bases, the J end by 6 bases, with 10 bases between.

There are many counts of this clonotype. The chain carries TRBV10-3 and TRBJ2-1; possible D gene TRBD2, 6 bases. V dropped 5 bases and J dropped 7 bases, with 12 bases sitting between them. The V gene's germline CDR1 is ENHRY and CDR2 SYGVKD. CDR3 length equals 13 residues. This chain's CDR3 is CAISPLEGNEQFF. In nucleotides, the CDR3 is TGTGCCATCAGTCCGCTGGAGGGAAATGAGCAGTTCTTC.

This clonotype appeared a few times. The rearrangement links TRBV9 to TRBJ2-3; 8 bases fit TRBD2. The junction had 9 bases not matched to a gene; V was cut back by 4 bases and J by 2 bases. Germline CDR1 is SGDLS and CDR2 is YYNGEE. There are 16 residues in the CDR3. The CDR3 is CASSSGGAGDTDTQYF. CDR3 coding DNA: TGTGCCAGCAGCTCCGGGGGAGCGGGGGACACAGATACGCAGTATTTT. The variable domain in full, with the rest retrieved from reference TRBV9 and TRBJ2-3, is DSGVTQTPKHLITATGQRVTLRCSPRSGDLSVYWYQQSLDQGLQFLIQYYNGEERAKGNILERFSAQQFPDLHSELNLSSLELGDSALYFCASSSGGAGDTDTQYFGPGTRLTVL.

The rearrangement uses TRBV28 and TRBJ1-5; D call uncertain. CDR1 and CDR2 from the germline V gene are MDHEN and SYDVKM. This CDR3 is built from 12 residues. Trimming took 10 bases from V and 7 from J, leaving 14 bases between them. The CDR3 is CATTLQSQPQHF. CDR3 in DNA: TGTGCCACCACCCTACAGTCCCAGCCCCAGCATTTT.

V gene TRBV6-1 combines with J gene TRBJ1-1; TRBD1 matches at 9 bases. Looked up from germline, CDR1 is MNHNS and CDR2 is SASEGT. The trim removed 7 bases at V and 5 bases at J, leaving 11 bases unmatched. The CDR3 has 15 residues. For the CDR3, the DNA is TGTGCCAGCACGGGAGGAAGGACAGGGGTGACTGAAGCTTTCTTT. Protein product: CASTGGRTGVTEAFF.

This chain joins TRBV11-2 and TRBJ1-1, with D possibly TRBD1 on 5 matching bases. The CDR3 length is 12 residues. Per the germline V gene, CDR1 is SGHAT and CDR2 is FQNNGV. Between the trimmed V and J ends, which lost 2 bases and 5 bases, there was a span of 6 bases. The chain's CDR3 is CASSLKGTEAFF. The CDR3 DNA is TGTGCCAGCAGCTTAAAGGGGACTGAAGCTTTCTTT.

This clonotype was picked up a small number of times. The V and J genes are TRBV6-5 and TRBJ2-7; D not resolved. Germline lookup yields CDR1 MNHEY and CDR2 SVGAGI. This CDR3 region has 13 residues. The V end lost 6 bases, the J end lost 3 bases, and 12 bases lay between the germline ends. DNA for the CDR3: TGTGCCAGCAGCCCAGGACGGAACTACGAGCAGTACGTC. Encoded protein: CASSPGRNYEQYV.

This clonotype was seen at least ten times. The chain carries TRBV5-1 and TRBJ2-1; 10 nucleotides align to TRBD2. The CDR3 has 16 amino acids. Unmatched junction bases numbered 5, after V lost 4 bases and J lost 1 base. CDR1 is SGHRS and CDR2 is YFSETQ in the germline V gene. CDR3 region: CASSTDSGGSYNEQFF. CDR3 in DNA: TGCGCCAGCAGCACCGATAGCGGGGGGTCCTACAATGAGCAGTTCTTC.

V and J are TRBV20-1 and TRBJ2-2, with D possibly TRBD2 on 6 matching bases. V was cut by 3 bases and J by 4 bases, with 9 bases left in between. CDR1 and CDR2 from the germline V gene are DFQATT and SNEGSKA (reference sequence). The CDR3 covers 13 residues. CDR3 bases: TGCAGTGCTAGGCGGGGCCTCACCGGGGAGCTGTTTTTT. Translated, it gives CSARRGLTGELFF.

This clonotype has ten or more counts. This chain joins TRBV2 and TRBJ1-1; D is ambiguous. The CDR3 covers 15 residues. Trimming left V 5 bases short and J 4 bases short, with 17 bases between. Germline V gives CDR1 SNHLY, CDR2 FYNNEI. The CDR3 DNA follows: TGTGCCAGCAGTAGCACCCAGGTGGCGGGCACTGAAGCTTTCTTT. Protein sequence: CASSSTQVAGTEAFF.

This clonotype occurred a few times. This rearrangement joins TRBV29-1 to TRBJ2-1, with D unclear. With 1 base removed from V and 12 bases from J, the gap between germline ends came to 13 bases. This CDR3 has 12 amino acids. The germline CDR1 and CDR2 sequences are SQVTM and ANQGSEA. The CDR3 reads CSVEGAALMQFF. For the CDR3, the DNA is TGCAGCGTTGAAGGTGCTGCCTTAATGCAGTTCTTC.

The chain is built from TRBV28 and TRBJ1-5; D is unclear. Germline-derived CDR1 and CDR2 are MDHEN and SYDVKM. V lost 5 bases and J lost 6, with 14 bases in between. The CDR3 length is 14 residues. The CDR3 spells CASSGDGEIQPQHF. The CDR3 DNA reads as TGTGCCAGCAGTGGAGATGGGGAGATTCAGCCCCAGCATTTT.